The clone carrying this T cell receptor beta chain was seen a few times. The antigen remains unidentified. V was clipped by 3 bases and J by 4 bases; unmatched bases: 6. CDR1 is KGHSH, CDR2 LQKENI, per germline. The CDR3 sequence is 16 residues long. Terminally differentiated effector memory CD45RA+ cells were excluded by CCR7 positive selection of CD45RO-negative cells. Donors comprised healthy HIV-negative adults lacking recent acute infections or vaccinations. Nashville, Tennessee was home to all donors, who were Caucasian adults. Sequencing was performed with immunoSEQ multiplex PCR; in TCRdb, only in-frame clones are kept and a portion is missing. This table holds over 2 million clones, about 94% found once. The data originate from a study of shared clonotypes between healthy human individuals. Findings of the study overall: Clonotypes that were shared across a few donors made up 4% to 6% of naive CD4 clonotypes. In general, naive subsets displayed greater estimated richness than memory subsets did.

This receptor was taken from a man aged 18 to 29 in good health. The gene calls are TRBV18 and TRBJ1-5; TRBD1 matches 10 bases. The sample taken for sequencing was naive CD8+ T cells sorted from blood. The CDR3 region is CASSPPGQGKNQPQHF. As DNA, the CDR3 is TGTGCCAGCTCACCTCCGGGACAGGGGAAGAATCAGCCCCAGCATTTT.